This T cell receptor (beta chain) stems from a study of cytomegalovirus exposure and HLA in healthy donors. Comments on this clone: Its antigen is undetermined. The sample holds other DNA sequences that translate to the same CDR3.

PCR used 60 Vbeta primers and 13 Jbeta primers. TCRdb's table, derived via immunoSEQ multiplex PCR, lists solely in-frame clones and lacks some. The sample carries about 200,000 clones, around 80% recorded once. The CDR3 has 14 amino acids. V trimming: 4 bases; J trimming: 1 base; junction bases outside the gene matches: 2. CDR1 and CDR2 (germline): SQVTM, ANQGSEA. Findings and limits, study-wide: Most TCR sequences were rare, but some public TCRs occurred in many donors.

Sequencing was performed on PBMCs. The V and J genes are TRBV29-1 and TRBJ2-5, with TRBD2 identical over 11 bases. The receptor comes from a man aged 50-59 years in good health and CMV-seronegative. The CDR3 here is CSVGLAGGQETQYF. DNA of the CDR3: TGCAGCGTTGGCCTAGCGGGAGGCCAAGAGACCCAGTACTTC.